This T cell receptor beta chain derives from a study of T cell changes during pregnancy in multiple sclerosis. Sequenced by immunoSEQ multiplex PCR; TCRdb stores in-frame clones only, minus some. The sample gives about 32,000 clones, about 92% of which show up once; over 4.5% is in the top ten. This CDR3 spans 13 amino acids. V dropped 3 bases and J dropped 10 bases, with 13 bases sitting between them. The germline gives CDR1 MGHRA, CDR2 YSYEKL. The chain has TRBV4-1 and TRBJ2-1, with D possibly matching TRBD2 (6 bases). The clonotype was recovered from a female donor with multiple sclerosis, enrolled in a pregnancy study. The sample was CD8+ T cells from peripheral blood mononuclear cells, taken in the first trimester of pregnancy. CDR3 in DNA: TGCGCCAGCAGCCACCTCCCCGGAGGGGAGCAGTTCTTC. Amino acid sequence: CASSHLPGGEQFF.